This paragraph reports one T cell receptor beta chain. Its antigen remains unidentified. Per-nucleotide qualities are absent, and no much larger clonotype sits a single base away. The data were taken from a study of T cell responses to AZD1222 COVID-19 vaccine (dated by TCRdb to about 2021). Turning to the overall study: TCR sequencing was performed for over 230 trial participants, of whom around 200 were given two doses of AZD1222 and approximately 25 were given two doses of MenACWY control vaccine. Trial participants were enrolled by age into subgroups of 18-55, 56-69 and 70-plus years, and about 150, 27 and 61 TCR-sequenced participants, respectively, were included in these subgroups.

The study at large found these results: In the small 56-69-year group, the increase in depth fell short of significance, most likely because of low power. Nearly half of unique spike-specific TCRs reportedly recognized epitopes outside regions mutated in the B.1.351 and B.1.1.7 variants. Most participants were white British and females outnumbered males, and the authors suggested that clonal diversity may have been underestimated. Conclusions about previously exposed vaccinees are limited because only five to seven AZD1222 recipients were SARS-CoV-2 seropositive at baseline. Spike-specific TCR breadth and depth rose significantly after two AZD1222 doses compared with day 0 and with MenACWY recipients. Because no day 14 peak-response samples were available, repertoires were characterized only after the peak T cell response. The vaccine-associated CD4 TCRs covered the entire spike protein, and the dominant responses fell in regions 160-218 and 743-854.

The CDR3 regions of human TCRbeta chains were analyzed by immunosequencing. On the study's bioinformatics: TCRs in the repertoires were compared against a reference library of SARS-CoV-2-specific TCRs that had been generated with the MIRA antigen-specificity platform. Breadth was defined as the fraction of unique TCRs that were SARS-CoV-2-associated, and depth was defined as the fraction of total T cells that were SARS-CoV-2-associated. Using the MIRA data, each spike-specific TCR was assigned both to the spike region to which the TCR was reactive and to a CD4 or CD8 class. Log10-transformed breadth and depth values were compared by one-way ANOVA with Sidak's multiple comparisons tests. TCRdb re-hosts the immuneACCESS table, in-frame sequences only. Its copies lack some clones; in the studies checked, an unresolved V gene accounts for under half of them, and the cause for the rest is not known. The DNA was the basis for D and trimming; V, J and clone size are from that table. This sample has 200,000 or so clones in its table, and around 87% of those were observed once. Under 3.5% of the sample goes to the ten largest clones.

The time point label, as the study defines it: baseline before first vaccination. Interpreted using the paper, the treatment or condition label stands for: meningococcal conjugate vaccine given as trial control. Vaccinee samples came from UK trials COV001 and COV002, including a single-blind randomized controlled phase 2/3 trial of AZD1222 (ChAdOx1 nCoV-19) in healthy adults. Trial participant PBMC samples were collected at day 0 and day 28 after the second dose for TCRbeta chain sequencing. From a lookup of the germline V gene (reference sequence), CDR1 and CDR2 are LNHDA and SQIVND. For this chain, trimming is 5 bases at the V end and 2 bases at the J end, and the number of junction bases without a gene match is 5. The CDR3 sequence holds 15 residues, the cysteine and phenylalanine included. The DNA shown is the 45-base CDR3, in frame from base 1.

The V and J genes are TRBV19 and TRBJ1-3; 8 bases in the middle match TRBD1. The TCR comes from an adult in good health. The input for sequencing was peripheral blood, taken on day 0 of MenACWY control vaccination. The nucleotides are TGTGCCAGTAGTCTCGACAGGGGACCTGGAAACACCATATATTTT. Its translation is CASSLDRGPGNTIYF.